The sequence of this TCR beta chain was determined in a study of breast tumors, draining lymph nodes, adjacent tissues. The study, taken as a whole, reports: That most tumor T cells come from lymph nodes remained unproven. Data fit most tumor T cells coming from lymph node, expanding in tumor. Tumors had less TCR diversity than lymph nodes, more than nontumor tissue.

CDR1 and CDR2 (germline): MGHRA, YSYEKL. This CDR3 region has 17 residues. A word on this clonotype: Its matching antigen is unknown. A single base separates this from a much larger clone, so it may be a read error.

Breast cancer patients provided tissue from their axillary draining lymph nodes. In TCRdb, the multiplex PCR reads were re-called with MiXCR into one record per CDR3 protein. The sample consists of around 150,000 distinct CDR3 sequences, about 30% of them appearing once. The clonotype originates from a female donor with breast cancer. Some clones in this sample may be carry-over from other donors' samples. The sequenced sample consisted of axillary lymph node tissue. This chain joins TRBV4-1 and TRBJ2-4; D unresolved. In nucleotides, the CDR3 is TGCGCCAGCAGCCACTCAGACACAACCGTAGCCAAAAGCATTCAGTACTTC. This encodes CASSHSDTTVAKSIQYF.